Below are 4 T cell receptor beta chains sequenced from a single sample in a study of blood T cell repertoires in COVID-19. Assay: immunoSEQ multiplex PCR; the TCRdb copy retains only in-frame clones and omits some. The sample carries some 190,000 clones, 85% to 90% recorded once. The sample was peripheral blood. The receptors were sampled from a woman between 55 and 75 years old with acute or convalescent COVID-19.

This chain joins TRBV11-1 and TRBJ2-1; 8 nucleotides align to TRBD2. Germline CDR1 and CDR2: SGHAT and FQDESV (reference sequence). There are 14 residues in the CDR3. J gave up 5 bases and V 2 bases, and 2 bases lay outside the gene matches. CDR3 loop: CASSLSGSHNEQFF. The CDR3, as DNA: TGTGCCAGCAGCTTAAGCGGGAGCCACAATGAGCAGTTCTTC. Full variable domain (outside the CDR3, taken from reference TRBV11-1 and TRBJ2-1): EAEVAQSPRYKITEKSQAVAFWCDPISGHATLYWYRQILGQGPELLVQFQDESVVDDSQLPKDRFSAERLKGVDSTLKIQPAELGDSAMYLCASSLSGSHNEQFFGPGTRLTVL.

The chain uses TRBV11-1 and TRBJ1-1, with a tentative D call TRBD1 (5 bases). The CDR3 spans 16 residues. The V and J ends lost 4 bases and 0 bases respectively, with 15 bases between them. Germline V lookup: CDR1 SGHAT, CDR2 FQDESV (reference sequence). The CDR3 DNA reads TGTGCCAGCAGCTCAAGAGGGGCGGGATTGAACACTGAAGCTTTCTTT. It specifies CASSSRGAGLNTEAFF.

The chain links TRBV18 to TRBJ2-3; 7 bases are shared with TRBD1. V was pared by 1 base and J by 2 bases, with 3 bases of the junction left unmatched. The CDR3 runs to 15 residues. CDR1 KGHSH and CDR2 LQKENI come from the germline V gene. The CDR3 DNA follows: TGTGCCAGCTCACCACAGGGGGCCTCCACAGATACGCAGTATTTT. Translating it yields CASSPQGASTDTQYF.

This chain links TRBV6-5 with TRBJ1-2, with 11 bases aligning to TRBD1. This CDR3 contains 15 residues. CDR1 is MNHEY and CDR2 is SVGAGI in the germline V gene. V dropped 5 bases and J dropped 5; count of bases not matched to a gene: 7. The CDR3 DNA sequence: TGTGCCAGCAGTACCGGGACAGGGGGTGGGTATGGCTACACCTTC. Protein: CASSTGTGGGYGYTF.